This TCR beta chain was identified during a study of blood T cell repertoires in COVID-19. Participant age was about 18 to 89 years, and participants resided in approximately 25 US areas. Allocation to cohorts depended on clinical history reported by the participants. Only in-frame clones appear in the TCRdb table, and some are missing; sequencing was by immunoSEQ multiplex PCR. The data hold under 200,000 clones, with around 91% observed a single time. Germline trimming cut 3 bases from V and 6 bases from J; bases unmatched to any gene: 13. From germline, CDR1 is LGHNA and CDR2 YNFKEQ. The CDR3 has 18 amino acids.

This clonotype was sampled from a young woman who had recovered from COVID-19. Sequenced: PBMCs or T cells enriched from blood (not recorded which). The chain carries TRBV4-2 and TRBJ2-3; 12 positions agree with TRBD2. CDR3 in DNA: TGTGCCAGCAGCCACCAGGTTCCGACTAGCGGGAGATCGGATACGCAGTATTTT. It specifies CASSHQVPTSGRSDTQYF.